Below, 20 T cell receptor beta chains from the same sample are listed, as sequenced in a study of identifying expanded T cells in peripheral blood. The assay was immunoSEQ multiplex PCR, and TCRdb's table has in-frame clones only and misses some. The sample lists 70,000 to 95,000 clones, around nine tenths occurring once. Sequencing was carried out using blood. The receptors stem from a person aged 18 to 70 in good health.

The rearrangement joins TRBV6-5 to TRBJ2-2; no definite D call. Between the trimmed V and J ends, which lost 4 bases and 7 bases, there was a span of 13 bases. In germline, CDR1 is MNHEY, CDR2 SVGAGI. The CDR3 contains 14 residues. CDR3 in DNA: TGTGCCAGCAGTTTTAAGGGTGGGGTCGGGGAGCTGTTTTTT. Residues: CASSFKGGVGELFF.

The rearrangement links TRBV5-6 to TRBJ2-3; D may match TRBD1 or TRBD2 (5 bases each). The germline V and J ends were trimmed by 0 bases and 2 bases, with 16 bases remaining between them. Germline V gene data show CDR1 as SGHDT and CDR2 as YYEEEE. The CDR3 totals 17 residues. In DNA form, the CDR3 reads TGTGCCAGCAGCTTGGTGCCCCAGGGCGGGCCCACAGATACGCAGTATTTT. Translated: CASSLVPQGGPTDTQYF.

The chain has TRBV30 and TRBJ1-1, with D uncertain. The germline V and J ends were trimmed by 2 bases and 1 base, with 14 bases remaining between them. CDR1 and CDR2 from the germline V gene are GTSNPN and SVGIG (reference sequence). The CDR3 is made up of 15 amino acids. The CDR3 reads CAWSKSRVTNTEAFF. The CDR3 coding sequence is TGTGCCTGGAGTAAATCACGGGTGACGAACACTGAAGCTTTCTTT.

V usage is TRBV25-1 and J usage is TRBJ1-5, with D possibly TRBD1 on 6 matching bases. CDR1 is MGHDK and CDR2 is SYGVNS in the germline V gene. Trimming removed 6 bases from V and 0 bases from J, with 21 bases in between. The CDR3 runs to 18 residues. As DNA, the CDR3 is TGTGCCAGCAGCCGCCCTTCAGGACAGAATTATAGCAATCAGCCCCAGCATTTT. Its translation is CASSRPSGQNYSNQPQHF.

The chain joins TRBV15 to TRBJ1-1; 7 bases map to TRBD1. Germline V gene lookup returns CDR1 LNHNV and CDR2 YYDKDF (reference sequence). The CDR3 covers 14 residues. The J segment lost 3 bases and the V segment lost 3 bases, leaving 4 bases of the junction unmatched. Here the CDR3 reads CATSRATGDTEAFF. The CDR3 DNA sequence: TGTGCCACCAGCAGGGCCACAGGGGACACTGAAGCTTTCTTT. Supplemented by reference TRBV15 and TRBJ1-1, the full variable domain reads DAMVIQNPRYQVTQFGKPVTLSCSQTLNHNVMYWYQQKSSQAPKLLFHYYDKDFNNEADTPDNFQSRRPNTSFCFLDIRSPGLGDTAMYLCATSRATGDTEAFFGQGTRLTVV.

V and J are TRBV28 and TRBJ1-3; D remains ambiguous. This CDR3 is 15 amino acids long. The germline V gene has CDR1 MDHEN and CDR2 SYDVKM. Trimming pared 5 bases from V and 4 bases from J, leaving 15 bases between. This CDR3 reads CASSRDRTPGNTIYF. CDR3 nucleotide sequence: TGTGCCAGCAGTAGAGATCGGACGCCGGGAAACACCATATATTTT.

The genes are TRBV28 and TRBJ2-3; no definite D call. This CDR3 comprises 12 residues. Germline values: CDR1 MDHEN, CDR2 SYDVKM. Trimming stripped 8 bases from V and 4 bases from J, with 10 bases between. The CDR3 reads CASRARSDTQYF. In DNA form, the CDR3 reads TGTGCCAGCCGAGCGAGGTCAGATACGCAGTATTTT. Based on the CDR3 plus reference TRBV28 and TRBJ2-3, the full variable domain is DVKVTQSSRYLVKRTGEKVFLECVQDMDHENMFWYRQDPGLGLRLIYFSYDVKMKEKGDIPEGYSVSREKKERFSLILESASTNQTSMYLCASRARSDTQYFGPGTRLTVL.

V is TRBV4-2 and J is TRBJ2-3; D is perhaps TRBD2 (5 bases). The V gene's germline CDR1 is LGHNA and CDR2 YNFKEQ. The CDR3 length is 14 residues. V lost 10 bases and J lost 0, with 14 bases in between. This CDR3 is CATSEGRSTDTQYF. The CDR3 DNA follows: TGTGCCACCAGTGAGGGCAGGAGCACAGATACGCAGTATTTT.

The chain has TRBV4-1 and TRBJ1-1; D is unresolved. Trimming cost V 8 bases and J 2 bases, with 9 bases left between them. This CDR3 is built from 12 residues. Looked up from germline, CDR1 is MGHRA and CDR2 is YSYEKL. CDR3 amino acids: CASLNSNTEAFF. The DNA of the CDR3 is TGCGCCAGCCTGAACAGTAACACTGAAGCTTTCTTT.

As for this clone: This may arise from a read error, as a much more abundant clone is one base away. The chain uses TRBV27 and TRBJ1-4, with TRBD1 matching 7 bases. Germline V gives CDR1 MNHEY, CDR2 SMNVEV (reference sequence). V was clipped by 4 bases and J by 8 bases; unmatched bases: 7. The CDR3 totals 14 residues. CDR3 sequence: CASSSRHRGEKLFF. CDR3 sequence (DNA): TGTGCCAGCAGTTCTCGGCACAGGGGCGAAAAACTGTTTTTT.

V usage is TRBV7-2 and J usage is TRBJ2-1; D ambiguous. Germline lookup yields CDR1 SGHTA and CDR2 FQGNSA. The CDR3 runs to 15 residues. V lost 6 bases and J 0 bases, leaving 12 bases between the germline ends. CDR3 amino acids: CASSTVRSSYNEQFF. CDR3 in DNA: TGTGCCAGCAGTACCGTCAGGAGCTCCTACAATGAGCAGTTCTTC. Variable domain in full (rest from reference TRBV7-2 and TRBJ2-1): GAGVSQSPSNKVTEKGKDVELRCDPISGHTALYWYRQSLGQGLEFLIYFQGNSAPDKSGLPSDRFSAERTGGSVSTLTIQRTQQEDSAVYLCASSTVRSSYNEQFFGPGTRLTVL.

The count of this clone is one. The chain recombines TRBV19 with TRBJ2-1; D possibly corresponds to TRBD1 (8 bases). Trimming left V 5 bases short and J 7 bases short, with 21 bases between. The CDR3 is made up of 16 amino acids. Per germline, CDR1 LNHDA and CDR2 SQIVND (reference sequence). CDR3 region: CASSVSTGGGGNEQFF. DNA of the CDR3: TGTGCCAGTAGTGTCTCTACAGGGGGAGGGGGGAATGAGCAGTTCTTC.

The gene calls are TRBV6-4 and TRBJ2-3, with D possibly being TRBD2 (6 bases). Trimming cost V 3 bases and J 6 bases, with 10 bases left between them. Germline assignment: CDR1 MRHNA and CDR2 SNTAGT. The CDR3 is 13 amino acids. CDR3 coding DNA: TGTGCCAGCAGTGATCAGCGGGCTGATACGCAGTATTTT. Encoded protein: CASSDQRADTQYF.

The rearrangement links TRBV15 to TRBJ2-5; D is possibly TRBD1 (5 bases). V gave up 3 bases and J gave up 5 bases, with 13 bases separating them. The CDR3 is made up of 14 amino acids. Germline values: CDR1 LNHNV, CDR2 YYDKDF (reference sequence). CDR3 bases: TGTGCCACCAGCAGGCAGGGCCCGGGTGAGACCCAGTACTTC. This sequence encodes CATSRQGPGETQYF.

V gene TRBV28 combines with J gene TRBJ1-2, with 9 bases that match TRBD1. The germline V gene has CDR1 MDHEN and CDR2 SYDVKM. Trimming cost V 6 bases and J 5 bases; bases outside gene matches: 4. The length of the CDR3 is 13 residues. The CDR3 nucleotides are TGTGCCAGCAGGGTACAGGGGGCGTATGGCTACACCTTC. It codes for CASRVQGAYGYTF.

The genes are TRBV2 and TRBJ2-2; possibly TRBD1 or TRBD2 for D (5 bases each). CDR1 is SNHLY, CDR2 FYNNEI, per germline. The ends were cut back, 9 bases at V and 7 bases at J, with 9 bases in the middle. There are 11 residues in the CDR3. The CDR3 reads CARRGDGELFF. The CDR3 coding sequence is TGTGCCAGGAGGGGTGACGGGGAGCTGTTTTTT.

This clone has only a few counts. V usage is TRBV30 and J usage is TRBJ1-4; 7 bases align to TRBD1. This CDR3 is built from 19 residues. Germline values: CDR1 GTSNPN, CDR2 SVGIG (reference sequence). J lost 5 bases, V lost 3 bases, and 21 bases had no gene match. The CDR3: CAWSDPEGALSAFNEKLFF. The CDR3 DNA reads as TGTGCCTGGAGCGACCCTGAGGGGGCCCTCTCTGCCTTCAATGAAAAACTGTTTTTT.

This chain uses TRBV28 with TRBJ1-5; D gene uncertain. The CDR3 is made up of 17 amino acids. CDR1 is MDHEN, CDR2 SYDVKM, per germline. Between the trimmed V and J ends, which lost 2 bases and 4 bases, there was a span of 18 bases. DNA for the CDR3: TGTGCCAGCAGTTTAATAAGGAGTGGGGATCGTAATCAGCCCCAGCATTTT. It specifies CASSLIRSGDRNQPQHF.

The chain links TRBV4-3 to TRBJ2-2, with 7 bases fitting TRBD1. J was trimmed by 6 bases and V by 4 bases; bases with no gene match: 14. The CDR3 covers 17 residues. Germline V gene data show CDR1 as LGHNA and CDR2 as YSLEER. CDR3 sequence: CASSPRSPGQASGELFF. CDR3 bases: TGCGCCAGCAGCCCAAGATCCCCCGGACAGGCCTCCGGGGAGCTGTTTTTT.

The chain employs TRBV5-6 and TRBJ1-1, with a weak D call TRBD1 (5 bases). In germline, CDR1 is SGHDT, CDR2 YYEEEE. The CDR3 spans 14 residues. Trimming cost V 4 bases and J 6 bases, with 16 bases left between them. The CDR3 DNA reads as TGTGCCAGCAGCCCCGGATCAAGGGGACCTGAAGCTTTCTTT. It is translated as CASSPGSRGPEAFF.